In this sample, the clone carrying this T cell receptor beta chain turned up a few times. Its specificity is not known. Reverse transcribing all isolated RNA meant expressed TCRB transcripts were sequenced. Sequencing used immunoSEQ multiplex PCR; TCRdb keeps in-frame clones, though not all of them. The table lists 130,000 to 150,000 clones, roughly an eighth of them singletons. The sample is drawn from a study of beta chain features in type 1 diabetes. Study-level points and caveats: Patients with Type 1 diabetes showed moderately but significantly shorter TCRB CDR3s in all four CD4+ subsets.

The origin of this receptor is a man aged 18 to 30 with type 1 diabetes. The sequenced material came from central memory CD4+ T cells from blood.

CDR3 sequence: CASSLVGGSSSYNEQFF. CDR3 nucleotide sequence: TGCGCCAGCAGCTTGGTGGGCGGGTCCAGCTCCTACAATGAGCAGTTCTTC. The chain links TRBV5-1 to TRBJ2-1; D is possibly TRBD2 (5 bases). Germline CDR1 SGHRS, CDR2 YFSETQ. The CDR3 spans 17 residues. Trimming cost V 0 bases and J 0 bases, with 13 bases left between them.